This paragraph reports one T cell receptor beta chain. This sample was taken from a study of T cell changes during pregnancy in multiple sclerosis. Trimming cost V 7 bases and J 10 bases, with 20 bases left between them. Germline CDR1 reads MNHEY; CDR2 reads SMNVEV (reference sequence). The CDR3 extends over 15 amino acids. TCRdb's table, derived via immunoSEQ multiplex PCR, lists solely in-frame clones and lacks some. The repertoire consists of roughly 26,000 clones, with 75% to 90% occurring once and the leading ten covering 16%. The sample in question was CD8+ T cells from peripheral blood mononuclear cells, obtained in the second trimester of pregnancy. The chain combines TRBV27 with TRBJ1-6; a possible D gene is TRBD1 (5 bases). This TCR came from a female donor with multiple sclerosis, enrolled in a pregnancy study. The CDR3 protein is CASTRGTGTASPLHF. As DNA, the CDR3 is TGTGCCAGCACCCGAGGTACAGGAACGGCATCACCCCTCCACTTT.